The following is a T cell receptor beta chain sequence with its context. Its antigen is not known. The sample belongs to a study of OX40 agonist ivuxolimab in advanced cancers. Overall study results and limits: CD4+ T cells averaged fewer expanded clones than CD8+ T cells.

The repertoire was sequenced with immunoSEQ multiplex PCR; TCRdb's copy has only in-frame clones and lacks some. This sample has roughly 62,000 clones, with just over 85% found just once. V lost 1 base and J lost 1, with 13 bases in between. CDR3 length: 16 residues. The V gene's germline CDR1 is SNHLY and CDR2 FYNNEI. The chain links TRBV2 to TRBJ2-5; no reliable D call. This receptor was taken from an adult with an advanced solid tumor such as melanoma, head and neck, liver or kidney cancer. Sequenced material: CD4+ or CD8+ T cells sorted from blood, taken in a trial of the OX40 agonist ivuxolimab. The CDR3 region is CASSEGATITQETQYF. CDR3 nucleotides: TGTGCCAGCAGTGAAGGAGCTACTATAACCCAAGAGACCCAGTACTTC.